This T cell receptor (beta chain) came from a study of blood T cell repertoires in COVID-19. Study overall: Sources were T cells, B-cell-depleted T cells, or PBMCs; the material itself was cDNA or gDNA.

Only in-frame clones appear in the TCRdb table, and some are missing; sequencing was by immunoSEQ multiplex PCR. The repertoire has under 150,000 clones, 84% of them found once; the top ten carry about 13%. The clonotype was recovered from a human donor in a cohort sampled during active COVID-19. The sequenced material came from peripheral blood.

CDR3 DNA: TGTGCCAGTTACCGGGACAGGGGTCCAAAGGGATCTAACTATGGCTACACCTTC. It codes for CASYRDRGPKGSNYGYTF. The rearrangement joins TRBV2 to TRBJ1-2, with 10 bases identical to TRBD1. CDR1 is SNHLY, CDR2 FYNNEI, per germline. V lost 9 bases and J lost 0; bases outside the gene matches: 16. This CDR3 region has 18 residues.